This T cell receptor beta chain was found in a study of technical replicates of blood from several donors. Sequencing was performed with immunoSEQ multiplex PCR; in TCRdb, only in-frame clones are kept and a portion is missing. The data show around 68,000 clones, about 97% seen once. Germline CDR1 PRHDT, CDR2 FYEKMQ (reference sequence). Trimming took off 0 bases at V and 5 bases at J, with 8 bases between the two ends. This CDR3 contains 14 residues. This sequence originates from a human donor in good health. What was sequenced was T cells isolated from PBMCs. The rearrangement joins TRBV13 to TRBJ1-5; no clear D. As DNA, the CDR3 is TGTGCCAGCAGCTTAGGGCCGAGGGATCAGCCCCAGCATTTT. As protein: CASSLGPRDQPQHF.